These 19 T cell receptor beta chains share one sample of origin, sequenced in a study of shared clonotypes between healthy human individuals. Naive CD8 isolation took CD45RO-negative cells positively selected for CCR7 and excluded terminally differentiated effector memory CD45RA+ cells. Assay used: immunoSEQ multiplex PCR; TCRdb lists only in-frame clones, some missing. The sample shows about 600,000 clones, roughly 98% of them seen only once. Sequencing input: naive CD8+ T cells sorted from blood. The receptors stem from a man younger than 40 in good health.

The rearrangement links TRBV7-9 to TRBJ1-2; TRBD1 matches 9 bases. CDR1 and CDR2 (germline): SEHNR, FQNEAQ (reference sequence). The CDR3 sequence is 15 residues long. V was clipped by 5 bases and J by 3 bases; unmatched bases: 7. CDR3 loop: CASSVWTGVDYGYTF. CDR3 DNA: TGTGCCAGCAGCGTATGGACAGGGGTGGACTATGGCTACACCTTC.

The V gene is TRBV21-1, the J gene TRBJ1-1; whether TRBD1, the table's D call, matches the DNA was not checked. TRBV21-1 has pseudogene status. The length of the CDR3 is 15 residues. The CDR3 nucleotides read TGTGCCAGCAGCAAAGTGATACCAGGGGTGACTGAAGCTTTCTTT. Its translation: CASSKVIPGVTEAFF.

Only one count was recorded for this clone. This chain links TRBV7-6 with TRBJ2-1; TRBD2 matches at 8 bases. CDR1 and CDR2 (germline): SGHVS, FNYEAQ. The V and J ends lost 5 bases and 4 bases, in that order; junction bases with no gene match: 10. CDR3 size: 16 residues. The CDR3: CASSEVAGPHYNEQFF. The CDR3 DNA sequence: TGTGCCAGCAGCGAGGTAGCGGGGCCCCATTACAATGAGCAGTTCTTC.

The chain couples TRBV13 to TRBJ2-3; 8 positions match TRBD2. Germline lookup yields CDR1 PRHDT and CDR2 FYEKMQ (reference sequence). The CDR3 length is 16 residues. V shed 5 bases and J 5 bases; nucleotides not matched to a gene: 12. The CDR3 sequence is CASSTPPGLDIDTQYF. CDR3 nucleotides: TGTGCCAGCAGCACACCCCCGGGACTAGATATAGATACGCAGTATTTT.

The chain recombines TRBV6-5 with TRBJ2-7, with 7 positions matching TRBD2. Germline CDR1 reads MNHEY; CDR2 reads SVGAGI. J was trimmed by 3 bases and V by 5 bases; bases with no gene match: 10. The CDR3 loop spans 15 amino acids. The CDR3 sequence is CASSHPRAGDYEQYF. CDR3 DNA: TGTGCCAGCAGTCACCCGAGGGCGGGAGACTACGAGCAGTACTTC.

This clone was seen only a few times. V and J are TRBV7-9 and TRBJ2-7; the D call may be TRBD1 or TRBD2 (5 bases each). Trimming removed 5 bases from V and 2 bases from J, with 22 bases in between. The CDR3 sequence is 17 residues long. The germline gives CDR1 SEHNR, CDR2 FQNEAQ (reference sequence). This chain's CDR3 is CASSTTRTRDLTYEQYF. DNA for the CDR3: TGTGCCAGCAGCACCACCCGTACCCGGGACCTAACCTACGAGCAGTACTTC. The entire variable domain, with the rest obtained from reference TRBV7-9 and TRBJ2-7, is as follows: DTGVSQNPRHKITKRGQNVTFRCDPISEHNRLYWYRQTLGQGPEFLTYFQNEAQLEKSRLLSDRFSAERPKGSFSTLEIQRTEQGDSAMYLCASSTTRTRDLTYEQYFGPGTRLTVT.

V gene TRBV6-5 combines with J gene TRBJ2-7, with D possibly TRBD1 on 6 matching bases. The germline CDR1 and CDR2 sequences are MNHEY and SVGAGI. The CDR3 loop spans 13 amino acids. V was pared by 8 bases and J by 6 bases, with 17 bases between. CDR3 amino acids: CASGDTGLGEQYF. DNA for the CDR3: TGTGCCAGCGGGGATACAGGGTTGGGCGAGCAGTACTTC.

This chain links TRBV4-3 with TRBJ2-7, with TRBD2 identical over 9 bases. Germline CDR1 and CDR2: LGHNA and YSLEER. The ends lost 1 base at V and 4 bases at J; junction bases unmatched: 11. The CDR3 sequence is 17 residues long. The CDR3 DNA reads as TGCGCCAGCAGCCAAGGGGCAGCGTCTAGCGGGATGTACGAGCAGTACTTC. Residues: CASSQGAASSGMYEQYF.

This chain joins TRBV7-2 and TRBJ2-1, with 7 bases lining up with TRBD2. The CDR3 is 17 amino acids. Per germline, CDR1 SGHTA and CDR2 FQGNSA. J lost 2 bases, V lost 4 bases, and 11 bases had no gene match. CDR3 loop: CASSSLADPIPYNEQFF. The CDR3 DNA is TGTGCCAGCAGCTCCCTAGCGGACCCAATCCCCTACAATGAGCAGTTCTTC.

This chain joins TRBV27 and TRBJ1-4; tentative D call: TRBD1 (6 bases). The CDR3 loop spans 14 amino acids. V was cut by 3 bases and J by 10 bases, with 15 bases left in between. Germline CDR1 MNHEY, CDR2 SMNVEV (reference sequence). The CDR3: CASSFGGGRRKLFF. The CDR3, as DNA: TGTGCCAGCAGTTTCGGGGGGGGCAGGCGAAAACTGTTTTTT.

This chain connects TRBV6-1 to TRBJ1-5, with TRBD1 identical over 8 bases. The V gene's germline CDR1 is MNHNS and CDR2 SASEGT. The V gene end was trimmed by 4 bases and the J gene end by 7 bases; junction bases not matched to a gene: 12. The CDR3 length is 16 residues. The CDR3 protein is CASSANRGEFYQPQHF. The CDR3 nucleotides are TGTGCCAGCAGTGCAAACAGGGGGGAGTTTTACCAGCCCCAGCATTTT.

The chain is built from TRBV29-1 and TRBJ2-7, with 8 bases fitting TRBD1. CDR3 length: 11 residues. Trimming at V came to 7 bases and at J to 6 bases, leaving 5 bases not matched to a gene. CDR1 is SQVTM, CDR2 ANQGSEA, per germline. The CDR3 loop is CSAGQGGEQYF. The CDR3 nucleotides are TGCAGCGCAGGACAGGGCGGCGAGCAGTACTTC.

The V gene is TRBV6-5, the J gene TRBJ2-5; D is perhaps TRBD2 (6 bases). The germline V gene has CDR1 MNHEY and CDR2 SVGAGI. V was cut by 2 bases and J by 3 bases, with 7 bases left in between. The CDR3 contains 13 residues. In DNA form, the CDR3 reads TGTGCCAGCAGTTACGGCGGGAAAGAGACCCAGTACTTC. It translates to CASSYGGKETQYF.

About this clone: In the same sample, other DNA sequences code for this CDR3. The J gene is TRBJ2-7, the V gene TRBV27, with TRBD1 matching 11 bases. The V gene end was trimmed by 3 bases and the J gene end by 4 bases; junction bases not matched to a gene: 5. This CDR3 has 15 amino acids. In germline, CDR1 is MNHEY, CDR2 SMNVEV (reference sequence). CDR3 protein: CASSFGQGARYEQYF. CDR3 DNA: TGTGCCAGCAGTTTTGGACAGGGGGCGAGATACGAGCAGTACTTC.

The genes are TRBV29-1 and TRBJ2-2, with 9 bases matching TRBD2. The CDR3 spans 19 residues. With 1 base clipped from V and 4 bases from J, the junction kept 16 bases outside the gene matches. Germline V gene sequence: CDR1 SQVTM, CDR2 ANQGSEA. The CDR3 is CSVEGTAGGPGFGTGELFF. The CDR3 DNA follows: TGCAGCGTTGAAGGAACTGCGGGAGGGCCGGGGTTTGGCACCGGGGAGCTGTTTTTT.

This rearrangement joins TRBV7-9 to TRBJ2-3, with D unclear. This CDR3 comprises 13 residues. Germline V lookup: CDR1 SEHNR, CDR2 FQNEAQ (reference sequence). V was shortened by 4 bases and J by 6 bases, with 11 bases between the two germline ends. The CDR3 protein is CASSSSFWDTQYF. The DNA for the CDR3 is TGTGCCAGCAGCTCATCATTCTGGGATACGCAGTATTTT.

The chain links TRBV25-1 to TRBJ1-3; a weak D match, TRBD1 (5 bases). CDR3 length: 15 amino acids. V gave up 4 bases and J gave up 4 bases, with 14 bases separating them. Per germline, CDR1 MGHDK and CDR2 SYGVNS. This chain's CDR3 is CASSAAGFSGNTIYF. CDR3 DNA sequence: TGTGCCAGCAGTGCCGCAGGGTTCTCCGGAAACACCATATATTTT.

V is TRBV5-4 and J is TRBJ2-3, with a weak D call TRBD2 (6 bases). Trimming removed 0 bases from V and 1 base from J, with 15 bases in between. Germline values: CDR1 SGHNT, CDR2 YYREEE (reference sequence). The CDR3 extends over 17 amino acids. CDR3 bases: TGTGCCAGCAGCTTGGGGGTGAGCGGGCCTCGCACAGATACGCAGTATTTT. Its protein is CASSLGVSGPRTDTQYF.

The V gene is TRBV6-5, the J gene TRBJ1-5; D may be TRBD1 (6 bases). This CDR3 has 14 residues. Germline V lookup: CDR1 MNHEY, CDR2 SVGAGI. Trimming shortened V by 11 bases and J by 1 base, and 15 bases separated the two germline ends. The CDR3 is CASRGAGSNQPQHF. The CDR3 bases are TGTGCCTCACGGGGGGCGGGAAGCAATCAGCCCCAGCATTTT.